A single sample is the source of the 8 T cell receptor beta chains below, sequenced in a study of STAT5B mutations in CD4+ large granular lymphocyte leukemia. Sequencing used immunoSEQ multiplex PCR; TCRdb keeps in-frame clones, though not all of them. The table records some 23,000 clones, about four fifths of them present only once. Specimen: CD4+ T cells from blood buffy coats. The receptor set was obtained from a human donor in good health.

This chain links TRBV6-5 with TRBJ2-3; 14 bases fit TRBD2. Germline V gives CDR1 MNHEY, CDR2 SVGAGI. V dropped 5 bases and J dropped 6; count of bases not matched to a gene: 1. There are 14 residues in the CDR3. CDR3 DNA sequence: TGTGCCAGCAGTGGACTAGCGGGAGGCGATACGCAGTATTTT. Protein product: CASSGLAGGDTQYF.

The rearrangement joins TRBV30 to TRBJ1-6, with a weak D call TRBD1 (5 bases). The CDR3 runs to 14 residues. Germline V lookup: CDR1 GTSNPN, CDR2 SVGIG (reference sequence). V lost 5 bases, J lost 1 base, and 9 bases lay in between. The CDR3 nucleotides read TGTGCCTGGGAAACAGGATCCTATAATTCACCCCTCCACTTT. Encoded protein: CAWETGSYNSPLHF.

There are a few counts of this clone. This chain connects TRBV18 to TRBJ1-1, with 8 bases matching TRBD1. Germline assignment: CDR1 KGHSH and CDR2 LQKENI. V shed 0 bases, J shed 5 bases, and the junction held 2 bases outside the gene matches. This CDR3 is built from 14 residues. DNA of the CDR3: TGTGCCAGCTCACCACCCAGGGGGCTAACTGAAGCTTTCTTT. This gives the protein CASSPPRGLTEAFF.

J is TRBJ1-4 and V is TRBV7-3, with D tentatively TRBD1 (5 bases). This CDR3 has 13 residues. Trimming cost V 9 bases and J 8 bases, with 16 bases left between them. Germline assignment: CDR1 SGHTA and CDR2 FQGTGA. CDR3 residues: CARTEGIGEKLFF. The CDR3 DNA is TGTGCCAGGACGGAGGGGATAGGGGAAAAACTGTTTTTT. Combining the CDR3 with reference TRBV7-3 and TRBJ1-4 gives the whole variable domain GAGVSQTPSNKVTEKGKYVELRCDPISGHTALYWYRQSLGQGPEFLIYFQGTGAADDSGLPNDRFFAVRPEGSVSTLKIQRTERGDSAVYLCARTEGIGEKLFFGSGTQLSVL.

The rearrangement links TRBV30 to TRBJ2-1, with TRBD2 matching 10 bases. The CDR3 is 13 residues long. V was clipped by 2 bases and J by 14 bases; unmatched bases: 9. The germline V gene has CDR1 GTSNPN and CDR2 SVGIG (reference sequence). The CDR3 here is CAWSLGGTSVKFF. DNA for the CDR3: TGTGCCTGGAGTCTGGGGGGGACTAGCGTCAAGTTCTTC.

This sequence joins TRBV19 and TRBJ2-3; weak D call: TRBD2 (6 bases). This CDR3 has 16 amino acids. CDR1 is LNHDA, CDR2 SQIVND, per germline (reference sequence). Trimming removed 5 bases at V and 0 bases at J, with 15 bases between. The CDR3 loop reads CASSRGSGGSTDTQYF. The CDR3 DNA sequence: TGTGCCAGTAGTCGGGGGAGCGGAGGAAGCACAGATACGCAGTATTTT.

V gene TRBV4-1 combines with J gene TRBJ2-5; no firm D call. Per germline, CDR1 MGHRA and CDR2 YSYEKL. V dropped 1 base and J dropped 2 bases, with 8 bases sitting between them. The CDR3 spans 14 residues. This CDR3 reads CASSQGRAQETQYF. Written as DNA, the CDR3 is TGCGCCAGCAGCCAAGGTCGGGCGCAAGAGACCCAGTACTTC.

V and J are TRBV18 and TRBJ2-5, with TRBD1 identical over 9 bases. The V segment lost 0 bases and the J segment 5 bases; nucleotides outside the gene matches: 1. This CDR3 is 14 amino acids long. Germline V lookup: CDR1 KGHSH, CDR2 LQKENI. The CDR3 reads CASSPPGQGETQYF. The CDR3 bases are TGTGCCAGCTCACCACCTGGACAGGGGGAGACCCAGTACTTC.